Below, 18 T cell receptor beta chains from the same sample are listed, as sequenced in a study of blood T cell repertoires in COVID-19. Data came from immunoSEQ multiplex PCR; TCRdb stores just in-frame clones and leaves some out. Among 150,000 to 200,000 clones listed, around 86% were seen once. The source material was peripheral blood. These receptors originate from a woman between 65 and 79 years old with COVID-19, enrolled during active disease.

The chain joins TRBV7-2 to TRBJ2-2, with TRBD1 matching 8 bases. Germline values: CDR1 SGHTA, CDR2 FQGNSA. J gave up 8 bases and V 4 bases, and 12 bases lay outside the gene matches. The CDR3 sequence is 16 residues long. The CDR3 protein is CASSSPGQEILGELFF. The CDR3 nucleotides read TGTGCCAGCAGCTCTCCGGGACAGGAAATTCTAGGGGAGCTGTTTTTT. Filled out from reference TRBV7-2 and TRBJ2-2, the complete variable domain reads GAGVSQSPSNKVTEKGKDVELRCDPISGHTALYWYRQSLGQGLEFLIYFQGNSAPDKSGLPSDRFSAERTGGSVSTLTIQRTQQEDSAVYLCASSSPGQEILGELFFGEGSRLTVL.

The V gene is TRBV7-3, the J gene TRBJ2-6, with 8 bases aligning to TRBD2. CDR1 is SGHTA and CDR2 is FQGTGA in the germline V gene. There are 17 residues in the CDR3. V was clipped by 5 bases and J by 2 bases; unmatched bases: 8. Here the CDR3 DNA reads TGTGCCAGCAGCAAAACAAGCGGGAGACCTGGGGCCAACGTCCTGACTTTC. This translates into CASSKTSGRPGANVLTF. Full variable domain (rest looked up from reference TRBV7-3 and TRBJ2-6): GAGVSQTPSNKVTEKGKYVELRCDPISGHTALYWYRQSLGQGPEFLIYFQGTGAADDSGLPNDRFFAVRPEGSVSTLKIQRTERGDSAVYLCASSKTSGRPGANVLTFGAGSRLTVL.

V usage is TRBV5-5 and J usage is TRBJ2-6; possibly TRBD1 for D (5 bases). Trimming cost V 0 bases and J 2 bases, with 9 bases left between them. The germline V gene encodes CDR1 SGHKS and CDR2 YYEKEE (reference sequence). This CDR3 region has 16 residues. The CDR3 is CASSLDEGAGANVLTF. The CDR3 coding sequence is TGTGCCAGCAGCTTGGACGAAGGGGCTGGGGCCAACGTCCTGACTTTC. The variable domain in full, with the rest retrieved from reference TRBV5-5 and TRBJ2-6, is DAGVTQSPTHLIKTRGQQVTLRCSPISGHKSVSWYQQVLGQGPQFIFQYYEKEERGRGNFPDRFSARQFPNYSSELNVNALLLGDSALYLCASSLDEGAGANVLTFGAGSRLTVL.

This chain's CDR3 is CASRPPNRVSTEAFF. Here the CDR3 DNA reads TGTGCCAGTAGACCCCCTAACAGGGTGAGCACTGAAGCTTTCTTT. The chain joins TRBV19 to TRBJ1-1, with D possibly TRBD1 on 6 matching bases. V gave up 6 bases and J gave up 4 bases, with 18 bases separating them. There are 15 residues in the CDR3. CDR1 is LNHDA and CDR2 is SQIVND in the germline V gene (reference sequence).

The chain recombines TRBV18 with TRBJ2-7; possible D gene TRBD1, 6 bases. The CDR3 sequence is 14 residues long. Deletions cut 3 bases from V and 3 bases from J, with 12 bases between. Germline V gene sequence: CDR1 KGHSH, CDR2 LQKENI. Here the CDR3 DNA reads TGTGCCAGCTCACCTGGCTTACAGGGCTACGAGCAGTACTTC. The encoded protein is CASSPGLQGYEQYF.

Only one count was recorded for this clone. The J gene is TRBJ2-3, the V gene TRBV28, with TRBD1 identical over 7 bases. In germline, CDR1 is MDHEN, CDR2 SYDVKM. V dropped 2 bases and J dropped 4; count of bases not matched to a gene: 12. The CDR3 length is 17 residues. CDR3 residues: CASSLVFGTDNPDTQYF. CDR3 bases: TGTGCCAGCAGTTTAGTCTTCGGGACAGATAACCCAGATACGCAGTATTTT. Full variable domain (outside the CDR3, taken from reference TRBV28 and TRBJ2-3): DVKVTQSSRYLVKRTGEKVFLECVQDMDHENMFWYRQDPGLGLRLIYFSYDVKMKEKGDIPEGYSVSREKKERFSLILESASTNQTSMYLCASSLVFGTDNPDTQYFGPGTRLTVL.

With respect to this clone: The same CDR3 arises from other DNA sequences in this sample as well. The CDR3 region is CASSPGQGYGYTF. The CDR3 DNA reads as TGTGCCAGCAGCCCTGGACAGGGCTATGGCTACACCTTC. The chain employs TRBV7-2 and TRBJ1-2; TRBD1 matches 8 bases. The CDR3 consists of 13 residues. Germline CDR1 and CDR2: SGHTA and FQGNSA. Trimming removed 5 bases from V and 4 bases from J; junction bases left unmatched: 3.

The rearrangement links TRBV3-1 (or the pseudogene TRBV3-2) to TRBJ2-3; TRBD1 matches 11 bases. V shed 1 base, J shed 5 bases, and the junction held 2 bases outside the gene matches. CDR1 and CDR2 (germline): LGHDT, YNNKEL (reference sequence). The CDR3 length is 15 residues. CDR3 DNA: TGTGCCAGCAGCCAAGCGGGACAGGGGGGAGATACGCAGTATTTT. Amino acid sequence: CASSQAGQGGDTQYF.

The chain uses TRBV3-1 (or the pseudogene TRBV3-2) and TRBJ1-1, with 11 bases lining up with TRBD1. The CDR3 has 17 amino acids. Germline trimming cut 4 bases from V and 4 bases from J; bases unmatched to any gene: 11. In germline, CDR1 is LGHDT, CDR2 YNNKEL (reference sequence). The CDR3 sequence: CASSPSRDRGLGTEAFF. The CDR3 bases are TGTGCCAGCAGCCCGTCCCGGGACAGGGGGTTGGGCACTGAAGCTTTCTTT.

This chain connects TRBV6-5 to TRBJ2-7, with 11 bases matching TRBD2. Losses at the gene ends were 5 bases for V and 2 bases for J; bases not matched to a gene: 2. The CDR3 is 14 residues long. CDR1 MNHEY and CDR2 SVGAGI come from the germline V gene. CDR3 in amino acids: CASSKTSGTYEQYF. CDR3 sequence (DNA): TGTGCCAGCAGTAAGACTAGCGGGACCTACGAGCAGTACTTC.

The chain couples TRBV28 to TRBJ2-7; 11 bases align to TRBD1. Germline V lookup: CDR1 MDHEN, CDR2 SYDVKM. V shed 6 bases and J 2 bases; nucleotides not matched to a gene: 3. The CDR3 has 14 amino acids. CDR3 nucleotides: TGTGCCAGCAGGGACAGGGGGCTGACCTACGAGCAGTACTTC. As protein: CASRDRGLTYEQYF.

CDR3 in DNA: TGTGCCAGCAGCTTAGTCATAGGGACTAGCGGGACCGTACAAGAGACCCAGTACTTC. Translation gives CASSLVIGTSGTVQETQYF. V is TRBV7-2 and J is TRBJ2-5, with 13 nucleotides matching TRBD2. The CDR3 is 19 residues long. Looked up from germline, CDR1 is SGHTA and CDR2 is FQGNSA. The J segment lost 2 bases and the V segment lost 1 base, leaving 10 bases of the junction unmatched.

The J gene is TRBJ2-1, the V gene TRBV5-1, with TRBD2 matching over 16 bases. Unmatched junction bases numbered 19, after V lost 4 bases and J lost 9 bases. CDR1 and CDR2 from the germline V gene are SGHRS and YFSETQ. The CDR3 runs 20 residues. Here the CDR3 reads CASSRTGTSGRAVFYGEQFF. CDR3 in DNA: TGCGCCAGCAGCCGGACCGGGACTAGCGGGAGGGCTGTTTTTTATGGTGAGCAGTTCTTC.

CDR3 in DNA: TGCGCCAGTAATACAGGGGGCACAGACACTGAAGCTTTCTTT. Translation: CASNTGGTDTEAFF. The rearrangement uses TRBV5-1 and TRBJ1-1; 9 bases are a match to TRBD1. This CDR3 has 14 amino acids. Germline V lookup: CDR1 SGHRS, CDR2 YFSETQ. Germline trimming cut 8 bases from V and 3 bases from J; bases unmatched to any gene: 8.

This chain connects TRBV21-1 to TRBJ2-7; TRBD2, as called in the table, went unchecked against the DNA. TRBV21-1 has pseudogene status. This CDR3 contains 11 residues. The CDR3 is CASSIRDEQYF. DNA for the CDR3: TGTGCCAGCAGCATCCGGGACGAGCAGTACTTC.

This chain uses TRBV5-4 with TRBJ2-1; D uncertain. V was pared by 5 bases and J by 5 bases, with 20 bases between. The CDR3 consists of 16 residues. CDR1 and CDR2 (germline): SGHNT, YYREEE (reference sequence). CDR3 sequence (DNA): TGTGCCAGCAGTCCCTCCGGGTCCCTCGTGGACAATGAGCAGTTCTTC. The encoded protein is CASSPSGSLVDNEQFF.

This clone came up once. The chain couples TRBV10-1 to TRBJ1-2; unclear D gene. This CDR3 region has 9 residues. Trimming cost V 5 bases and J 8 bases, with 3 bases left between them. CDR1 WNHNN and CDR2 SYGVQD come from the germline V gene (reference sequence). The CDR3 nucleotides read TGCGCCAGCAGTTTAGGCTACACCTTC. Its protein is CASSLGYTF.

The rearrangement uses TRBV3-1 (or the pseudogene TRBV3-2) and TRBJ1-2; D is unresolved. Germline loops: CDR1 LGHDT, CDR2 YNNKEL (reference sequence). This CDR3 spans 13 amino acids. Deletions cut 5 bases from V and 8 bases from J, with 15 bases between. The CDR3: CASSDALAGGYTF. The CDR3 region has the DNA TGTGCCAGCAGCGATGCCCTAGCGGGAGGCTACACCTTC.